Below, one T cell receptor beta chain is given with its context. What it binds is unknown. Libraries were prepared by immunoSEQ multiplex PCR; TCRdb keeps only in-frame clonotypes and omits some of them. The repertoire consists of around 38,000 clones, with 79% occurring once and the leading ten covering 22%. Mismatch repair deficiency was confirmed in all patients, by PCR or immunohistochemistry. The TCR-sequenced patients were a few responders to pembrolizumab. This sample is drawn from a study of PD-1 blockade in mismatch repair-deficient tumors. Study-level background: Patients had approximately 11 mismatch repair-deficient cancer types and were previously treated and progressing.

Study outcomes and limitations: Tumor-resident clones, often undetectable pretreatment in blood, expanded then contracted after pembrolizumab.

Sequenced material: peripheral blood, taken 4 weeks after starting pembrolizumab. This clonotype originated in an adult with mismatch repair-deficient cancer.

In DNA form, the CDR3 reads TGTGCCAGCCAGGGGACAGGGGTATGGGAGCAGTACTTC. This codes for CASQGTGVWEQYF. The V gene is TRBV2, the J gene TRBJ2-7; 10 positions agree with TRBD1. V gave up 8 bases and J gave up 7 bases; unmatched junction bases: 8. The CDR3 is 13 residues long. CDR1 is SNHLY and CDR2 is FYNNEI in the germline V gene.